This paragraph covers one T cell receptor beta chain sequence. Germline V CDR1 and CDR2: MGHRA, YSYEKL. V gave up 2 bases and J gave up 0 bases; unmatched junction bases: 9. The CDR3 extends over 17 amino acids. The record originates from a study of blood T cell repertoires in COVID-19. The repertoire was sequenced with immunoSEQ multiplex PCR; TCRdb's copy has only in-frame clones and lacks some. The sample consists of 200,000 or so clones, 86% of them appearing once. The chain couples TRBV4-1 to TRBJ1-2; TRBD1 aligns across 7 bases. The source is a woman in her 40s with acute COVID-19. Sequenced material: PBMCs or T cells enriched from blood (not recorded which). The CDR3 DNA is TGCGCCAGCAGCCAAAACCTAGGGACAGCTACTAACTATGGCTACACCTTC. Protein product: CASSQNLGTATNYGYTF.